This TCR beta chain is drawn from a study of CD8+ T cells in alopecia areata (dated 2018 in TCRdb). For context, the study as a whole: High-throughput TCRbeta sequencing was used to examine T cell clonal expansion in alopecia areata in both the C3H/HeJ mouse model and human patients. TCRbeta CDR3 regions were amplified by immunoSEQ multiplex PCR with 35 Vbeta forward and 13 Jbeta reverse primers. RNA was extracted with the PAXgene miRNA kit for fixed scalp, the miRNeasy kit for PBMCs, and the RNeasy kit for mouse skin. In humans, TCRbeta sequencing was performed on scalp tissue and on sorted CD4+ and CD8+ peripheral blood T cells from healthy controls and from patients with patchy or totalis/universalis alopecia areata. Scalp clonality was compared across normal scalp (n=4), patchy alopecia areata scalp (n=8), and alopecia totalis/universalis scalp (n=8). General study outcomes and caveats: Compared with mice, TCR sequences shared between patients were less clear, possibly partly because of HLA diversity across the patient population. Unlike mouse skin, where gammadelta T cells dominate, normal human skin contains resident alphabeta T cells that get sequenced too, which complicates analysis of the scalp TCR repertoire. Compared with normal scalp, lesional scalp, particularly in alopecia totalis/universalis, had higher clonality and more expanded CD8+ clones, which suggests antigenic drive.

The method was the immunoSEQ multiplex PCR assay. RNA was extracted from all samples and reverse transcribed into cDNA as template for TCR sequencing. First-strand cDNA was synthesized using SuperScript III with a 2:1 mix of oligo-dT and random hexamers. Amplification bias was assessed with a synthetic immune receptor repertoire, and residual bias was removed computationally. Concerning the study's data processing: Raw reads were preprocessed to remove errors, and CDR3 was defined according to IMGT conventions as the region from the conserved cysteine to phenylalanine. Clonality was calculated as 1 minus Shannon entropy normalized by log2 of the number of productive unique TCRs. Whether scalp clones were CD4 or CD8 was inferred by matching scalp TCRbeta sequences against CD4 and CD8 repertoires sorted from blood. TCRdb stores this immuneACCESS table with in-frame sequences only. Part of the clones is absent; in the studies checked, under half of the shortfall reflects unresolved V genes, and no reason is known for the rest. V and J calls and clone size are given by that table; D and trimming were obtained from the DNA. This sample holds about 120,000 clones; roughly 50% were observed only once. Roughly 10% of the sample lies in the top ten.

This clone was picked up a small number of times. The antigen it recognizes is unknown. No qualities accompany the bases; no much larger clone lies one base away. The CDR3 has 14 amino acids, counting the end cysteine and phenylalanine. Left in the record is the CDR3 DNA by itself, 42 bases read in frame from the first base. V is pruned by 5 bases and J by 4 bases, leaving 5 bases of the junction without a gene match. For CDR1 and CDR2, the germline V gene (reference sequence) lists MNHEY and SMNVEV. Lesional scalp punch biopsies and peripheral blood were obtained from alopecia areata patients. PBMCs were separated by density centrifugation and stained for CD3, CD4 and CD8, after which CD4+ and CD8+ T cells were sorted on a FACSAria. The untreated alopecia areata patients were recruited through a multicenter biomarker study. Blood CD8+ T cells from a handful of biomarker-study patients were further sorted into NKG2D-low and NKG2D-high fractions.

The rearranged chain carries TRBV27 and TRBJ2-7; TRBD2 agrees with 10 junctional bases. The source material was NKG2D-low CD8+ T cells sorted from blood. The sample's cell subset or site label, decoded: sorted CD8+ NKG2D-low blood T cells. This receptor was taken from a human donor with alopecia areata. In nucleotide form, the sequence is TGTGCCAGCAGTCTACTAGCGGGACGGTACGAGCAGTACTTC. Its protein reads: CASSLLAGRYEQYF.